This T cell receptor (beta chain) came from a study of blood T cell repertoires in COVID-19 (dated by TCRdb to about 2020). Regarding the complete study: Samples covering the acute and convalescent phases of COVID-19 were provided by collaborators in the United States, Italy and Spain. The prospective study material was composed of cDNA or gDNA derived from T cells, B-cell-depleted T cells, or PBMCs. The dataset comprised deeply sampled blood TCRbeta repertoires from subjects exposed to, actively infected with, or recovered from COVID-19. The repertoires were released in a freely available public database meant as a resource for research on the immune response to SARS-CoV-2. Samples came from the ongoing ImmuneRACE study (first 160 participants) plus 1,254 subjects from 6 global collaborators. A de-identified subject ID, COVID-19 status, age in years and sex were almost always included in the sample metadata. Where HLA class I and class II types were available, the types were taken from metadata supplied by the sample provider, not from assay-based typing. What the research found in general, with its limitations: The quantity of clinical and demographic metadata differed by source and by participant and was supplied without curation.

Enrolling through a virtual design, the prospective study's participants ranged in age from about 18 to 89 years and lived across 24 United States geographic areas. Cohort assignment in the prospective study relied on participant-reported clinical history from a screening survey and a study questionnaire. Exposed participants were defined as having been in contact with someone with a PCR-confirmed or clinician-diagnosed COVID-19 case within 2 weeks of study entry. Each participant in the prospective study had whole blood, serum and a nasopharyngeal or oropharyngeal swab collected by mobile phlebotomists. Over a roughly 2-month period, participants in the prospective study had the option of providing additional blood draws and questionnaires. Prospective study blood samples were shipped either frozen or at room temperature before DNA extraction. V and J are truncated by 7 bases and 0 bases respectively, leaving an intervening sequence of 10 bases. The CDR3 covers 14 residues, taking in both the cysteine and the phenylalanine. Solely the CDR3 DNA is kept, with 42 bases framed from the first base. CDR1 and CDR2, looked up from the germline V gene, are SNHLY and FYNNEI.

As regards this clone: Its antigen is unknown. There are no base qualities to consult, and no much larger clone falls within one base.

TCRbeta CDR3 regions were amplified from genomic DNA using the immunoSEQ Assay, a bias-controlled multiplex PCR. The study's processing was this. Nucleated cell counts per sample were estimated from amplification of reference gene primers within the assay. To quantify the absolute abundance of each unique TCRbeta CDR3 rearrangement, sequence reads were collapsed and filtered. For each sample, productive Simpson clonality was calculated as the square root of Simpson's diversity index over productive rearrangements. TCRdb mirrors the immuneACCESS table, restricted to in-frame sequences. Some clones are absent from its copies; in checked studies, under half trace to an unresolved V gene, and the reason for the others is unknown. The DNA gave D and trimming, while V, J and clone size come from that table. Across this sample there are nearly 300,000 clones, with under 90% seen only once. The top ten clones comprise less than 3.5% of the sample.

The sequence was obtained from a woman in her forties or fifties who had been exposed to COVID-19. The chain couples TRBV2 to TRBJ1-5; no D gene can be assigned with confidence. The sequencing sample was made of PBMCs or T cells enriched from blood (not recorded which). CDR3 region: CASMWQYSNQPQHF. The DNA reads TGTGCCAGCATGTGGCAATATAGCAATCAGCCCCAGCATTTT.